This T cell receptor beta chain was recovered during a study of long-term antiretroviral therapy in people with HIV. This CDR3 has 16 amino acids. The germline CDR1 and CDR2 sequences are SNHLY and FYNNEI. V shed 5 bases and J 0 bases; nucleotides not matched to a gene: 4. There were no participants with HIV treated outside the United States. At the survey level, the v3.0 immunoSEQ assay was run. The table came from immunoSEQ multiplex PCR; TCRdb's copy has only in-frame clones and leaves some out. The repertoire holds some 13,000 clones, with about 80% as singletons. The chain employs TRBV2 and TRBJ2-2, with 9 bases aligning to TRBD1. The sample here was unsorted PBMCs, taken 3.2 years before starting antiretroviral therapy. The TCR comes from a man in his forties or fifties with HIV. CDR3 sequence (DNA): TGTGCCAGCAGTAGGGGACAGGGAGCGAACACCGGGGAGCTGTTTTTT. This encodes CASSRGQGANTGELFF.